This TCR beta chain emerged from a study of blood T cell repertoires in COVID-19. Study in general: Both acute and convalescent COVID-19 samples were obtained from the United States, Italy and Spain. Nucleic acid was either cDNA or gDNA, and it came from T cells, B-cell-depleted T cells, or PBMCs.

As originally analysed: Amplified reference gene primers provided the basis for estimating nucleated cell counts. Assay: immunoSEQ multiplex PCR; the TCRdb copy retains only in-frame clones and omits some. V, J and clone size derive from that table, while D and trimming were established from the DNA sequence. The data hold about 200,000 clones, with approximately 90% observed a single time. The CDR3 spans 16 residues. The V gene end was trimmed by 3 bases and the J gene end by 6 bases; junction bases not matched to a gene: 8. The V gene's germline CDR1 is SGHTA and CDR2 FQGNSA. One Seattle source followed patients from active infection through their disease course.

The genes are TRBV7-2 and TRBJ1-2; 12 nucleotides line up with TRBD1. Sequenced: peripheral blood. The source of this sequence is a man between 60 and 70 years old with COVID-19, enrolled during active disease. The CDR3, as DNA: TGTGCCAGCAGCTTTATGGGGGGACAGGGGGCTGATGGCTACACCTTC. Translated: CASSFMGGQGADGYTF.